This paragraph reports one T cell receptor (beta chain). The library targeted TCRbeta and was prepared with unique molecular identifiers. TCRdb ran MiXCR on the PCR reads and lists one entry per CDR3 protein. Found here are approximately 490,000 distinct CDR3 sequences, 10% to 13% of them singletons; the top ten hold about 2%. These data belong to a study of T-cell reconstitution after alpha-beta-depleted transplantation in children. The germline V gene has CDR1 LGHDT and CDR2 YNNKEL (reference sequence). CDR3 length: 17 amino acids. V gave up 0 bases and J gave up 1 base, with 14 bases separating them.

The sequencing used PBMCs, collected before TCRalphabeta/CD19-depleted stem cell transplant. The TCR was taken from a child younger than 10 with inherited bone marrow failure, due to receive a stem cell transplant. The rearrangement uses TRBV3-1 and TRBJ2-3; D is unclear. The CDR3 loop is CASSQEAPVWGTDTQYF. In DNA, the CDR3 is TGTGCCAGCAGCCAAGAGGCCCCCGTGTGGGGCACAGATACGCAGTATTTT.